The 17 T cell receptor beta chains below all came from one sample that was sequenced in a study of OX40 agonist ivuxolimab in advanced cancers. Assay: immunoSEQ multiplex PCR; the TCRdb copy retains only in-frame clones and omits some. The data contain over 60,000 clones, around 84% of them seen just once; the ten biggest clones take up 3.5% to 4.5%. This specimen consisted of CD4+ or CD8+ T cells sorted from blood, obtained in a trial of the OX40 agonist ivuxolimab. These receptors originate from an adult with an advanced solid tumor such as melanoma, head and neck, liver or kidney cancer.

The chain links TRBV30 to TRBJ1-4; possibly TRBD1 for D (5 bases). The CDR3 contains 14 residues. Germline V CDR1 and CDR2: GTSNPN, SVGIG (reference sequence). V lost 5 bases and J 7 bases, leaving 17 bases between the germline ends. CDR3 sequence: CAWWDGGRGEKLFF. The CDR3 nucleotides are TGTGCCTGGTGGGACGGCGGGCGCGGTGAAAAACTGTTTTTT.

CDR3 in DNA: TGTGCCAGCTACGGCAGTGGAAGCTCCTACGAGCAGTACTTC. Its translation: CASYGSGSSYEQYF. The chain combines TRBV6-5 with TRBJ2-7; D not certain. Germline CDR1 MNHEY, CDR2 SVGAGI. CDR3 length: 14 amino acids. Trimming shortened V by 8 bases and J by 0 bases, and 14 bases separated the two germline ends.

The J gene is TRBJ1-4, the V gene TRBV7-8; no clear D gene. Looked up from germline, CDR1 is SGHVS and CDR2 is FQNEAQ. This CDR3 has 14 amino acids. V dropped 3 bases and J dropped 4 bases, with 9 bases sitting between them. CDR3 region: CASSFRQYNEKLFF. CDR3 nucleotide sequence: TGTGCCAGCAGCTTCCGACAATATAATGAAAAACTGTTTTTT.

The chain is built from TRBV6-1 and TRBJ2-7; D ambiguous. Germline CDR1 is MNHNS and CDR2 is SASEGT. V was clipped by 4 bases and J by 5 bases, with 6 bases between them. The CDR3 sequence is 11 residues long. This chain's CDR3 is CASSVFDEQYF. As DNA, the CDR3 is TGTGCCAGCAGTGTATTCGACGAGCAGTACTTC.

The chain carries TRBV6-1 and TRBJ2-1; no reliable D call. The ends were cut back, 7 bases at V and 16 bases at J, with 17 bases in the middle. CDR3 size: 11 residues. Germline CDR1 reads MNHNS; CDR2 reads SASEGT. This CDR3 is CASTLKGREFF. CDR3 nucleotide sequence: TGTGCCAGCACCCTAAAGGGTAGGGAATTCTTC.

In this sample, this clone turned up once. The sample contains more than one DNA sequence encoding this CDR3. The chain employs TRBV9 and TRBJ2-2; either TRBD1 or TRBD2 may supply D (5 bases each). Germline V lookup: CDR1 SGDLS, CDR2 YYNGEE. V was shortened by 0 bases and J by 3 bases, with 6 bases between the two germline ends. This CDR3 contains 14 residues. DNA for the CDR3: TGTGCCAGCAGCGTAGTGGGGGACACCGGGGAGCTGTTTTTT. The encoded protein is CASSVVGDTGELFF.

V and J are TRBV19 and TRBJ1-4, with 9 nucleotides matching TRBD1. Germline CDR1 and CDR2: LNHDA and SQIVND (reference sequence). Trimming cost V 6 bases and J 2 bases; bases outside gene matches: 10. The CDR3 is made up of 17 amino acids. DNA for the CDR3: TGTGCCAGTAGCCGGACAGGGGATTTAGAGACTAATGAAAAACTGTTTTTT. Its protein product is CASSRTGDLETNEKLFF.

The V and J genes are TRBV30 and TRBJ2-2, with unresolved D. Germline V gives CDR1 GTSNPN, CDR2 SVGIG (reference sequence). CDR3 length: 16 residues. CDR3 DNA sequence: TGTGCATGGCGGAGACCAGGAAACCCGGGCACCGGGGAGCTGTTTTTT. This sequence encodes CAWRRPGNPGTGELFF.

This chain links TRBV27 with TRBJ2-1; 7 bases fit TRBD1. The V and J ends lost 6 bases and 7 bases, in that order; junction bases with no gene match: 6. This CDR3 comprises 13 residues. The V gene's germline CDR1 is MNHEY and CDR2 SMNVEV (reference sequence). The CDR3 is CASRLQGMNEQFF. The DNA of the CDR3 is TGTGCCAGCAGGTTACAGGGGATGAATGAGCAGTTCTTC.

The chain has TRBV2 and TRBJ2-4; 7 bases fit TRBD1. Germline V gene lookup returns CDR1 SNHLY and CDR2 FYNNEI. The CDR3 runs to 14 residues. J was trimmed by 1 base and V by 7 bases; bases with no gene match: 4. CDR3 protein: CASTATGAKNIQYF. CDR3 bases: TGTGCCAGCACCGCGACAGGGGCCAAAAACATTCAGTACTTC.

V and J are TRBV5-1 and TRBJ2-7; the D is unclear. The CDR3 totals 14 residues. Trimming left V 0 bases short and J 2 bases short, with 9 bases between. Germline-derived CDR1 and CDR2 are SGHRS and YFSETQ. The CDR3 spells CASSLVPGTYEQYF. CDR3 nucleotides: TGCGCCAGCAGCTTGGTTCCAGGAACCTACGAGCAGTACTTC.

Only one count was recorded for this clone. The chain links TRBV19 to TRBJ1-1; D not resolved. V was clipped by 2 bases and J by 5 bases, with 9 bases between them. The CDR3 runs 13 residues. CDR1 and CDR2 (germline): LNHDA, SQIVND (reference sequence). The CDR3 region has the DNA TGTGCCAGTAGTATAAATCCGAGTACTGAAGCTTTCTTT. This translates into CASSINPSTEAFF. The whole variable domain, filled in from reference TRBV19 and TRBJ1-1, reads DGGITQSPKYLFRKEGQNVTLSCEQNLNHDAMYWYRQDPGQGLRLIYYSQIVNDFQKGDIAEGYSVSREKKESFPLTVTSAQKNPTAFYLCASSINPSTEAFFGQGTRLTVV.

The DNA of the CDR3 is TGTGCCAGCAGCTTAGATTCGGGGACCAATTACGAGCAGTACTTC. Its protein is CASSLDSGTNYEQYF. The rearrangement links TRBV11-3 to TRBJ2-7; D assignment may be TRBD1 or TRBD2 (5 bases each). The CDR3 length is 15 residues. V was cut by 0 bases and J by 4 bases, with 13 bases left in between. Germline CDR1 is SGHNT and CDR2 is YENEEA.

This clone was seen only a few times. DNA of the CDR3: TGTGCCAGCAGCCCTTTGGGAGCACAGATCTACGAGCAGTACTTC. This sequence encodes CASSPLGAQIYEQYF. V and J are TRBV7-9 and TRBJ2-7, with D possibly matching TRBD2 (5 bases). V shed 5 bases and J shed 3 bases, with 17 bases lying between them. Germline V gene lookup returns CDR1 SEHNR and CDR2 FQNEAQ (reference sequence). CDR3 length equals 15 residues.

The chain joins TRBV29-1 to TRBJ2-7; TRBD2 agrees at 10 bases. The CDR3 spans 15 residues. Trimming at V came to 4 bases and at J to 2 bases, leaving 8 bases not matched to a gene. Germline lookup yields CDR1 SQVTM and CDR2 ANQGSEA. The CDR3 region has the DNA TGCAGCGTTGCCCTCCTAGCGGGAGTAGCCTACGAGCAGTACTTC. Protein sequence: CSVALLAGVAYEQYF.

The chain carries TRBV5-1 and TRBJ2-7; weak D call: TRBD2 (8 bases). Germline values: CDR1 SGHRS, CDR2 YFSETQ. The CDR3 extends over 15 amino acids. Trimming left V 5 bases short and J 5 bases short, with 20 bases between. The CDR3 loop reads CASSPGGTARHEQYF. In nucleotides, the CDR3 is TGCGCCAGCAGTCCGGGGGGGACAGCTCGCCACGAGCAGTACTTC. Using reference TRBV5-1 and TRBJ2-7 for the parts outside the CDR3, the full variable domain is KAGVTQTPRYLIKTRGQQVTLSCSPISGHRSVSWYQQTPGQGLQFLFEYFSETQRNKGNFPGRFSGRQFSNSRSEMNVSTLELGDSALYLCASSPGGTARHEQYFGPGTRLTVT.

The chain employs TRBV19 and TRBJ2-1; D is perhaps TRBD1 (6 bases). The CDR3 is 16 amino acids. Per germline, CDR1 LNHDA and CDR2 SQIVND (reference sequence). The V and J ends lost 5 bases and 7 bases respectively, with 21 bases between them. The CDR3 reads CASSGAGWGRFNEQFF. CDR3 coding DNA: TGTGCCAGTAGTGGCGCCGGATGGGGGCGATTTAATGAGCAGTTCTTC.